Following are 3 T cell receptor beta chains from one sample sequenced in a study of memory CD4+ T cells and cytomegalovirus serostatus (dated by TCRdb to the late 2010s). Library preparation was by the immunoSEQ multiplex PCR assay. Sourced from immuneACCESS, this table was stored by TCRdb with only in-frame sequences that have V and J called. A share of the clones is absent; for the studies checked, an unresolved V gene accounts for under half, and the remainder has no known explanation. This sample is represented by about 52,000 clones; over 70% of them were singletons. Roughly 2% of the sample is taken by the ten largest. A FACSAria II was used to sort memory CD4+ T cells, defined as single viable CD3+CD4+CD8-CD45RO+ cells. Sequenced material: memory CD4+ T cells from blood. Source of these receptors: an adult in good health and CMV-seropositive.

This clone has just one count. V is TRBV28 and J is TRBJ2-7; tentatively, D is TRBD2 (5 bases). Germline V gene data show CDR1 as MDHEN and CDR2 as SYDVKM. Between the trimmed V and J ends, which lost 7 bases and 3 bases, there was a span of 10 bases. The CDR3 consists of 12 residues. The DNA of the CDR3 is TGTGCCAGCAAGAGGGATCGCTACGAGCAGTACTTC. It is translated as CASKRDRYEQYF.

The gene calls are TRBV5-1 and TRBJ1-2; D is possibly TRBD1 (5 bases). CDR1 and CDR2 (germline): SGHRS, YFSETQ. The length of the CDR3 is 15 residues. Deletions cut 4 bases from V and 0 bases from J, with 13 bases between. The chain's CDR3 is CASSDLGGANYGYTF. For the CDR3, the DNA is TGCGCCAGCAGCGACCTGGGGGGAGCTAACTATGGCTACACCTTC.

J is TRBJ2-7 and V is TRBV14; D is uncertain. The germline V gene has CDR1 SGHDN and CDR2 FVKESK. Trimming left V 1 base short and J 6 bases short, with 10 bases between. The CDR3 sequence is 13 residues long. The CDR3 sequence: CASSQAVLGEQYF. CDR3 DNA: TGTGCCAGCAGCCAAGCGGTTCTGGGCGAGCAGTACTTC.